This entry lists 27 T cell receptor beta chains sequenced from one sample in a study of shared clonotypes between healthy human individuals. Naive CD8 isolation took CD45RO-negative cells positively selected for CCR7 and excluded terminally differentiated effector memory CD45RA+ cells. TCRdb's copy holds only in-frame clones and misses some; the assay was immunoSEQ multiplex PCR. The data contain just over 2,000,000 clones, roughly 94% of them seen just once; the ten biggest clones take up roughly 1.1%. Input material: naive CD8+ T cells sorted from blood. These receptors all come from a man aged 18 to 29 in good health.

The chain combines TRBV4-3 with TRBJ1-2; 8 bases are a match to TRBD1. This CDR3 comprises 15 residues. CDR1 is LGHNA, CDR2 YSLEER, per germline. V was clipped by 0 bases and J by 6 bases; unmatched bases: 6. CDR3 in amino acids: CASSQDQGRGHGYTF. The CDR3 DNA is TGCGCCAGCAGCCAAGATCAGGGCAGGGGGCATGGCTACACCTTC.

The chain uses TRBV7-6 and TRBJ2-3; 8 positions match TRBD2. After removal of 1 base from V and 2 bases from J, the junction contained 5 bases not matched to a gene. The CDR3 runs to 16 residues. Germline V gives CDR1 SGHVS, CDR2 FNYEAQ. CDR3 loop: CASSLVSGGPTDTQYF. Here the CDR3 DNA reads TGTGCCAGCAGCTTAGTGTCGGGGGGGCCCACAGATACGCAGTATTTT.

V usage is TRBV5-4 and J usage is TRBJ2-7; D is uncertain. The germline CDR1 and CDR2 sequences are SGHNT and YYREEE (reference sequence). V was shortened by 3 bases and J by 5 bases, with 9 bases between the two germline ends. This CDR3 has 12 residues. CDR3: CASSWARNEQYF. The DNA of the CDR3 is TGTGCCAGCAGCTGGGCACGGAACGAGCAGTACTTC. Full variable domain (missing parts from reference TRBV5-4 and TRBJ2-7): ETGVTQSPTHLIKTRGQQVTLRCSSQSGHNTVSWYQQALGQGPQFIFQYYREEENGRGNFPPRFSGLQFPNYSSELNVNALELDDSALYLCASSWARNEQYFGPGTRLTVT.

V gene TRBV7-6 combines with J gene TRBJ2-2; possible D gene TRBD1, 5 bases. V dropped 3 bases and J dropped 6 bases, with 23 bases sitting between them. The germline gives CDR1 SGHVS, CDR2 FNYEAQ. The CDR3 totals 18 residues. Written as DNA, the CDR3 is TGTGCCAGCAGCTTGGGCCGGGTAGCAGAAGGACACGCCGGGGAGCTGTTTTTT. It encodes CASSLGRVAEGHAGELFF.

Note on this clone: Different DNA sequences within this sample yield the same CDR3. The chain recombines TRBV9 with TRBJ2-7; 8 nucleotides match TRBD2. This CDR3 is 13 amino acids long. Per the germline V gene, CDR1 is SGDLS and CDR2 is YYNGEE. V lost 3 bases, J lost 2 bases, and 1 base stayed unmatched. The chain's CDR3 is CASSAGLAYEQYF. As DNA, the CDR3 is TGTGCCAGCAGCGCGGGACTAGCCTACGAGCAGTACTTC.

V usage is TRBV7-9 and J usage is TRBJ1-2, with D perhaps TRBD1 (5 bases). Per germline, CDR1 SEHNR and CDR2 FQNEAQ (reference sequence). The CDR3 is made up of 14 amino acids. V was pared by 1 base and J by 7 bases, with 13 bases between. In DNA, the CDR3 is TGTGCCAGCAGCTTAGTTGGGGGAGAATTTGGCTACACCTTC. Amino acids: CASSLVGGEFGYTF.

The chain is built from TRBV28 and TRBJ2-5; D is unclear. V shed 4 bases and J shed 2 bases, with 8 bases lying between them. This CDR3 spans 13 amino acids. Per germline, CDR1 MDHEN and CDR2 SYDVKM. Here the CDR3 reads CASSSRLQETQYF. CDR3 sequence (DNA): TGTGCCAGCAGTTCGCGGTTACAAGAGACCCAGTACTTC. Full variable domain (outside the CDR3, taken from reference TRBV28 and TRBJ2-5): DVKVTQSSRYLVKRTGEKVFLECVQDMDHENMFWYRQDPGLGLRLIYFSYDVKMKEKGDIPEGYSVSREKKERFSLILESASTNQTSMYLCASSSRLQETQYFGPGTRLLVL.

V gene TRBV27 combines with J gene TRBJ2-2; D gene uncertain. Germline V gene sequence: CDR1 MNHEY, CDR2 SMNVEV (reference sequence). V lost 7 bases, J lost 5 bases, and 11 bases lay in between. The length of the CDR3 is 13 residues. The CDR3 nucleotides read TGTGCCAGCAACCCCGGCGGAACCGGGGAGCTGTTTTTT. It codes for CASNPGGTGELFF.

The CDR3 sequence is CASRIRGQGTGANVLTF. DNA for the CDR3: TGTGCCAGCAGGATCCGGGGACAGGGGACTGGGGCCAACGTCCTGACTTTC. V gene TRBV11-2 combines with J gene TRBJ2-6; 10 bases align to TRBD1. This CDR3 region has 17 residues. Per the germline V gene, CDR1 is SGHAT and CDR2 is FQNNGV. V was clipped by 6 bases and J by 2 bases; unmatched bases: 7.

V usage is TRBV9 and J usage is TRBJ2-5; D is undetermined. Per the germline V gene, CDR1 is SGDLS and CDR2 is YYNGEE. The ends were cut back, 5 bases at V and 4 bases at J, with 15 bases in the middle. This CDR3 spans 14 amino acids. CDR3 region: CASSVSTASETQYF. The DNA of the CDR3 is TGTGCCAGCAGTGTATCCACGGCATCAGAGACCCAGTACTTC.

The rearrangement joins TRBV28 to TRBJ2-2; no clear D gene. The CDR3 covers 15 residues. Germline V gene data show CDR1 as MDHEN and CDR2 as SYDVKM. The ends were cut back, 4 bases at V and 0 bases at J, with 9 bases in the middle. CDR3 nucleotides: TGTGCCAGCAGTTGGGTGGGTTCGAACACCGGGGAGCTGTTTTTT. Protein product: CASSWVGSNTGELFF. The full variable domain, its missing parts supplied by reference TRBV28 and TRBJ2-2, is DVKVTQSSRYLVKRTGEKVFLECVQDMDHENMFWYRQDPGLGLRLIYFSYDVKMKEKGDIPEGYSVSREKKERFSLILESASTNQTSMYLCASSWVGSNTGELFFGEGSRLTVL.

The chain employs TRBV13 and TRBJ1-1, with 8 bases fitting TRBD1. The germline CDR1 and CDR2 sequences are PRHDT and FYEKMQ (reference sequence). V lost 3 bases to trimming and J lost 1 base; unmatched junction nucleotides: 7. The CDR3 runs 16 residues. The CDR3 sequence: CASSFGQGEWNTEAFF. DNA for the CDR3: TGTGCCAGCAGCTTCGGACAGGGCGAATGGAACACTGAAGCTTTCTTT. The full variable domain, in which reference TRBV13 and TRBJ1-1 provide the parts outside the CDR3, is AAGVIQSPRHLIKEKRETATLKCYPIPRHDTVYWYQQGPGQDPQFLISFYEKMQSDKGSIPDRFSAQQFSDYHSELNMSSLELGDSALYFCASSFGQGEWNTEAFFGQGTRLTVV.

The V call is TRBV5-1, the J call TRBJ1-3; D is unresolved. V lost 0 bases to trimming and J lost 0 bases, with 13 bases between them. CDR1 is SGHRS, CDR2 YFSETQ, per germline. The CDR3 is 17 amino acids. CDR3 in DNA: TGCGCCAGCAGCTTGGACCACAGTTCGTTCTCTGGAAACACCATATATTTT. This encodes CASSLDHSSFSGNTIYF.

This clone has a handful of counts. The same CDR3 also results from other DNA sequences found in this sample. The V call is TRBV19, the J call TRBJ2-5; D not certain. V was pared by 0 bases and J by 5 bases, with 7 bases between. Germline V CDR1 and CDR2: LNHDA, SQIVND (reference sequence). This CDR3 is built from 13 residues. The chain's CDR3 is CASSIDGEETQYF. CDR3 in DNA: TGTGCCAGTAGTATAGATGGAGAGGAGACCCAGTACTTC. Supplemented by reference TRBV19 and TRBJ2-5, the full variable domain reads DGGITQSPKYLFRKEGQNVTLSCEQNLNHDAMYWYRQDPGQGLRLIYYSQIVNDFQKGDIAEGYSVSREKKESFPLTVTSAQKNPTAFYLCASSIDGEETQYFGPGTRLLVL.

This rearrangement joins TRBV6-6 to TRBJ2-7, with TRBD1 matching 9 bases. This CDR3 has 16 amino acids. Germline V gene sequence: CDR1 MNHNY, CDR2 SVGAGI (reference sequence). V lost 2 bases and J lost 1; bases outside the gene matches: 6. The CDR3 loop reads CASSYTGQGNSYEQYF. The CDR3 region has the DNA TGTGCCAGCAGTTACACCGGACAGGGGAATTCCTACGAGCAGTACTTC.

Points on this clone: This CDR3 is also generated by other DNA sequences in the sample. This chain joins TRBV9 and TRBJ1-5; TRBD1 matches at 10 bases. The V gene end was trimmed by 3 bases and the J gene end by 5 bases; junction bases not matched to a gene: 2. The germline CDR1 and CDR2 sequences are SGDLS and YYNGEE. This CDR3 region has 14 residues. The CDR3 sequence: CASSETGGDQPQHF. In nucleotides, the CDR3 is TGTGCCAGCAGCGAGACAGGGGGCGATCAGCCCCAGCATTTT.

The chain links TRBV4-1 to TRBJ2-1; D is undetermined. The CDR3 runs 12 residues. Per the germline V gene, CDR1 is MGHRA and CDR2 is YSYEKL. Trimming removed 1 base at V and 9 bases at J, with 7 bases between. The CDR3 loop is CASSQGTLEQFF. Here the CDR3 DNA reads TGCGCCAGCAGCCAAGGAACACTTGAGCAGTTCTTC.

The chain has TRBV11-3 and TRBJ2-7; a weak D match, TRBD2 (6 bases). Germline-derived CDR1 and CDR2 are SGHNT and YENEEA. This CDR3 has 15 residues. Trimming removed 0 bases at V and 2 bases at J, with 11 bases between. DNA of the CDR3: TGTGCCAGCAGCTTAGACGGCGGGAACGCCTACGAGCAGTACTTC. Protein sequence: CASSLDGGNAYEQYF.

The chain employs TRBV25-1 and TRBJ1-1; 9 positions match TRBD1. Germline-derived CDR1 and CDR2 are MGHDK and SYGVNS. Trimming removed 4 bases from V and 4 bases from J; junction bases left unmatched: 7. CDR3 length: 15 residues. The CDR3 protein is CASSVGGTGSTEAFF. In nucleotides, the CDR3 is TGTGCCAGCAGTGTAGGAGGGACAGGGAGCACTGAAGCTTTCTTT.

This rearrangement joins TRBV7-8 to TRBJ1-5; perhaps TRBD1 as D (6 bases). V was shortened by 1 base and J by 4 bases, with 14 bases between the two germline ends. The CDR3 is made up of 16 amino acids. Germline CDR1 and CDR2: SGHVS and FQNEAQ. The CDR3 region is CASSLVLGTLNQPQHF. The CDR3 DNA reads TGTGCCAGCAGCTTAGTATTGGGGACACTGAATCAGCCCCAGCATTTT.

This clone was seen a single time. The V gene is TRBV4-3, the J gene TRBJ1-4; no clear D. Trimming removed 0 bases at V and 7 bases at J, with 15 bases between. The CDR3 covers 16 residues. CDR1 is LGHNA and CDR2 is YSLEER in the germline V gene. The CDR3 reads CASSQERISHREKLFF. CDR3 bases: TGCGCCAGCAGCCAAGAAAGGATCTCCCACCGTGAAAAACTGTTTTTT.

This clone came up once. This sequence joins TRBV13 and TRBJ2-2, with 7 bases fitting TRBD2. J lost 0 bases, V lost 4 bases, and 11 bases had no gene match. This CDR3 is built from 18 residues. CDR1 and CDR2 from the germline V gene are PRHDT and FYEKMQ (reference sequence). CDR3 sequence: CASSSSGLPPPNTGELFF. The CDR3 DNA follows: TGTGCCAGCAGCTCCTCGGGACTACCTCCCCCGAACACCGGGGAGCTGTTTTTT.

The chain has TRBV25-1 and TRBJ2-5; D not resolved. The CDR3 is made up of 17 amino acids. The V end was cut by 0 bases, the J end by 2 bases, with 16 bases between. Germline V gene sequence: CDR1 MGHDK, CDR2 SYGVNS. Here the CDR3 reads CASSEYRATRWQETQYF. The CDR3 DNA is TGTGCCAGCAGTGAATATCGGGCAACGAGGTGGCAAGAGACCCAGTACTTC.

The chain links TRBV6-6 to TRBJ2-2, with 9 bases identical to TRBD1. The V segment lost 7 bases and the J segment 6 bases; nucleotides outside the gene matches: 6. The CDR3 has 14 amino acids. From germline, CDR1 is MNHNY and CDR2 SVGAGI (reference sequence). The CDR3 DNA sequence: TGTGCCAGCACCATGGGACAGGGAGCCGGGGAGCTGTTTTTT. It encodes CASTMGQGAGELFF.

This chain's CDR3 is CASSYVRENTGELFF. For the CDR3, the DNA is TGTGCCAGCAGTTATGTACGGGAGAACACCGGGGAGCTGTTTTTT. The genes are TRBV6-5 and TRBJ2-2; perhaps TRBD2 as D (5 bases). Trimming stripped 3 bases from V and 1 base from J, with 9 bases between. This CDR3 has 15 residues. Germline CDR1 is MNHEY and CDR2 is SVGAGI.

The chain recombines TRBV7-9 with TRBJ2-7; TRBD1 or TRBD2 may be the D gene (5 bases each). Trimming stripped 4 bases from V and 5 bases from J, with 21 bases between. Germline V lookup: CDR1 SEHNR, CDR2 FQNEAQ (reference sequence). The CDR3 totals 16 residues. For the CDR3, the DNA is TGTGCCAGCAGCTCGACCTTGTGGGACCAAGGGGACGAGCAGTACTTC. Translated: CASSSTLWDQGDEQYF.

The chain carries TRBV15 and TRBJ2-3; 11 bases are shared with TRBD2. This CDR3 contains 18 residues. Per the germline V gene, CDR1 is LNHNV and CDR2 is YYDKDF (reference sequence). Trimming at V came to 0 bases and at J to 4 bases, leaving 9 bases not matched to a gene. CDR3 loop: CATSREGSGREGSDTQYF. CDR3 sequence (DNA): TGTGCCACCAGCAGAGAGGGTAGCGGGAGGGAGGGGTCAGATACGCAGTATTTT. The entire variable domain, with the rest obtained from reference TRBV15 and TRBJ2-3, is as follows: DAMVIQNPRYQVTQFGKPVTLSCSQTLNHNVMYWYQQKSSQAPKLLFHYYDKDFNNEADTPDNFQSRRPNTSFCFLDIRSPGLGDTAMYLCATSREGSGREGSDTQYFGPGTRLTVL.